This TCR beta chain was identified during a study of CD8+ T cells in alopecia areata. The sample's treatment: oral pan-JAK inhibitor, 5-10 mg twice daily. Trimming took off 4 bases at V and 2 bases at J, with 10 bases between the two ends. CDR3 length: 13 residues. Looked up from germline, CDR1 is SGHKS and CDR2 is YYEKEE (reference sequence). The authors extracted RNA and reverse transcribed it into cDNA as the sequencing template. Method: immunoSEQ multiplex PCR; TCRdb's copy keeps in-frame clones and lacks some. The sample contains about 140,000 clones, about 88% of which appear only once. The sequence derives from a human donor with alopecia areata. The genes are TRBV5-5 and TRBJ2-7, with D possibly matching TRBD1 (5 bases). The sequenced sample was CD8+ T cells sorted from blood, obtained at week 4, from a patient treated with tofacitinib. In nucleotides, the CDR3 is TGTGCCAGCAGCGCCGACAGCCCCTACGAGCAGTACTTC. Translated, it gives CASSADSPYEQYF.